A single sample gave rise to the 8 T cell receptor beta chains below, sequenced in a study of T-cell reconstitution after alpha-beta-depleted transplantation in children. As it was prepared, the TCRbeta library received unique molecular identifiers. TCRdb reanalysed the PCR reads using MiXCR and keeps one entry per CDR3 protein. This sample carries fewer than 120,000 distinct CDR3 sequences, 10% of them seen once, and the ten largest clones take about 8.8%. The source was PBMCs from the stem cell graft donor, collected from the stem cell graft. These receptors were taken from a human donor who donated a stem cell graft to a child with acute lymphoblastic leukemia.

This clonotype was observed once. A read error is possible here, since a much larger clone lies one base away. This chain uses TRBV19 with TRBJ1-1, with D uncertain. CDR1 LNHDA and CDR2 SQIVND come from the germline V gene (reference sequence). V dropped 8 bases and J dropped 3 bases, with 13 bases sitting between them. This CDR3 region has 13 residues. The CDR3 sequence is CASGRILHTEAFF. The CDR3 DNA follows: TGTGCCAGTGGCAGGATCTTGCACACTGAAGCTTTCTTT.

Many counts were recorded for this clonotype. This chain uses TRBV14 with TRBJ2-4; TRBD1 might be the D (5 bases). V was trimmed by 6 bases and J by 7 bases, leaving 10 bases between them. This CDR3 is 12 amino acids long. The germline V gene encodes CDR1 SGHDN and CDR2 FVKESK. The CDR3 loop reads CASSRGWNIQYF. CDR3 in DNA: TGTGCCAGCAGTAGGGGATGGAACATTCAGTACTTC.

Ten or more counts support this clonotype. The chain couples TRBV12-3 or TRBV12-4 to TRBJ1-2; D uncertain. This CDR3 spans 14 amino acids. V was shortened by 3 bases and J by 1 base, with 9 bases between the two germline ends. CDR3 nucleotide sequence: TGTGCCAGCAGTTTGAGGCAGCTTAACTATGGCTACACCTTC. Its translation: CASSLRQLNYGYTF.

This clonotype has at least ten counts. The V call is TRBV5-4, the J call TRBJ2-1, with 11 positions matching TRBD2. CDR1 SGHNT and CDR2 YYREEE come from the germline V gene (reference sequence). The CDR3 contains 16 residues. The V segment lost 4 bases and the J segment 4 bases; nucleotides outside the gene matches: 7. The CDR3 nucleotides read TGTGCCAGCAGCGAACTAGCGGGGGATCTATACAATGAGCAGTTCTTC. This gives the protein CASSELAGDLYNEQFF.

This clonotype was seen repeatedly, ten times or more. The genes are TRBV6-5 and TRBJ2-7; TRBD1 agrees at 10 bases. This CDR3 is built from 16 residues. The ends lost 2 bases at V and 3 bases at J; junction bases unmatched: 7. Germline CDR1 MNHEY, CDR2 SVGAGI. CDR3 protein: CASSYLPGQGNYEQYF. The CDR3, as DNA: TGTGCCAGCAGTTACCTCCCGGGACAGGGGAACTACGAGCAGTACTTC.

There are many counts of this clonotype. The J gene is TRBJ2-3, the V gene TRBV4-1; 9 nucleotides match TRBD2. Losses at the gene ends were 0 bases for V and 5 bases for J; bases not matched to a gene: 6. Germline-derived CDR1 and CDR2 are MGHRA and YSYEKL. There are 16 residues in the CDR3. Written as DNA, the CDR3 is TGCGCCAGCAGCCAAGAGTGGCGGGGGGGCATAGATACGCAGTATTTT. Its protein product is CASSQEWRGGIDTQYF.

The table lists this clonotype with many counts. The chain couples TRBV6-2 or TRBV6-3 to TRBJ1-5, with TRBD1 matching over 10 bases. The CDR3 consists of 15 residues. The J segment lost 7 bases and the V segment lost 0 bases, leaving 3 bases of the junction unmatched. Germline lookup yields CDR1 MNHEY and CDR2 SVGEGT. CDR3 protein: CASSYSDRGEQPQHF. DNA for the CDR3: TGTGCCAGCAGTTACTCGGACAGGGGGGAACAGCCCCAGCATTTT.

This clonotype was counted at least ten times. V and J are TRBV20-1 and TRBJ2-3; 7 bases fit TRBD1. Germline V lookup: CDR1 DFQATT, CDR2 SNEGSKA (reference sequence). Trimming at V came to 2 bases and at J to 2 bases, leaving 4 bases not matched to a gene. CDR3 size: 14 residues. The CDR3 nucleotides read TGCAGTGCTAGACAGGGGGTAGCCACAGATACGCAGTATTTT. Protein product: CSARQGVATDTQYF.